This T cell receptor beta chain was sequenced in a study of T cell repertoires in cytomegalovirus infection. Study as a whole: Both a matching HLA type and CMV infection were indicated by public TCR beta signatures.

From the reads, TCRdb called clonotypes with MiXCR, one entry per CDR3 protein. The data contain approximately 990,000 distinct CDR3 sequences, around 29% of them singletons. Turning to this clonotype: Its antigen is undetermined.

Per germline, CDR1 MNHEY and CDR2 SMNVEV (reference sequence). The CDR3 has 14 residues. Trimming removed 4 bases at V and 2 bases at J, with 8 bases between. The clonotype comes from a human donor in good health (CMV status not recorded). Some clones in this sample may be carry-over from other donors' samples. The chain recombines TRBV27 with TRBJ2-2, with D maybe TRBD1 (5 bases). Here the sequenced sample was cultured CD8+ T cells from PBMCs, taken from culture after CMV antigen stimulation. The CDR3 spells CASSWTRNTGELFF. The CDR3 coding sequence is TGTGCCAGCAGTTGGACAAGAAACACCGGGGAGCTGTTTTTT.